The 6 T cell receptor beta chains in this list originate from one sample, sequenced in a study of T cell changes during pregnancy in multiple sclerosis (dated by TCRdb to between 2017 and 2020). Libraries were made using the immunoSEQ multiplex PCR assay. TCRdb took over this immuneACCESS table, retaining in-frame rearrangements with V and J assigned. Such tables are incomplete; in checked studies, under half of the missing clones stem from an unresolved V gene, and the remainder is unexplained. The sample includes tens of thousands of clones, with 70% to 90% observed a single time. The ten most abundant clones make up roughly 0.53% of the sample. The starting material was CD4+ T cells from peripheral blood mononuclear cells, obtained in the first trimester of pregnancy. The receptors were sampled from a female donor with multiple sclerosis, enrolled in a pregnancy study.

The chain employs TRBV6-5 and TRBJ2-7, with 9 bases aligning to TRBD1. This CDR3 is built from 14 residues. Germline V gene lookup returns CDR1 MNHEY and CDR2 SVGAGI. V dropped 7 bases and J dropped 2; count of bases not matched to a gene: 6. CDR3 DNA sequence: TGTGCCAGCACCCCGGGACAGGGAACCTACGAGCAGTACTTC. As protein: CASTPGQGTYEQYF.

The genes are TRBV5-5 and TRBJ2-4, with 14 bases fitting TRBD2. Trimming removed 3 bases from V and 1 base from J; junction bases left unmatched: 6. The CDR3 has 18 residues. The germline V gene encodes CDR1 SGHKS and CDR2 YYEKEE (reference sequence). CDR3 sequence: CASSSGLAGGRAKNIQYF. Here the CDR3 DNA reads TGTGCCAGCAGCTCAGGACTAGCGGGAGGAAGGGCCAAAAACATTCAGTACTTC.

This clone showed up just once. This chain links TRBV7-2 with TRBJ2-1; 9 positions match TRBD2. V shed 5 bases and J 9 bases; nucleotides not matched to a gene: 11. Germline-derived CDR1 and CDR2 are SGHTA and FQGNSA. The CDR3 covers 15 residues. CDR3 sequence: CASSQGGGRAVEQFF. The CDR3 nucleotides read TGTGCCAGCAGCCAGGGGGGCGGGAGGGCCGTTGAGCAGTTCTTC.

This clone showed up just once. This chain connects TRBV11-2 to TRBJ1-1, with D unresolved. CDR3 length equals 13 residues. Germline CDR1 SGHAT, CDR2 FQNNGV. V lost 2 bases, J lost 3 bases, and 7 bases lay in between. CDR3 loop: CASSLQEDTEAFF. The DNA of the CDR3 is TGTGCCAGCAGCTTACAGGAAGACACTGAAGCTTTCTTT.

J is TRBJ1-6 and V is TRBV25-1; possibly TRBD1 for D (5 bases). V lost 4 bases and J lost 13, with 20 bases in between. The germline CDR1 and CDR2 sequences are MGHDK and SYGVNS. The CDR3 has 15 residues. The CDR3 DNA sequence: TGTGCCAGCAGTGCATTGGGGGGAGGAGATTTCCCCCTCCACTTT. The encoded protein is CASSALGGGDFPLHF.

In its sample, this clone was seen a few times. The chain couples TRBV2 to TRBJ1-5; the D gene is possibly TRBD1 (6 bases). V lost 7 bases and J lost 2, with 18 bases in between. The CDR3 is 16 residues long. CDR1 is SNHLY, CDR2 FYNNEI, per germline. The CDR3 DNA reads TGTGCCAGCAAAAATGCACAGGGAAGTGGCAATCAGCCCCAGCATTTT. Translated, it gives CASKNAQGSGNQPQHF.